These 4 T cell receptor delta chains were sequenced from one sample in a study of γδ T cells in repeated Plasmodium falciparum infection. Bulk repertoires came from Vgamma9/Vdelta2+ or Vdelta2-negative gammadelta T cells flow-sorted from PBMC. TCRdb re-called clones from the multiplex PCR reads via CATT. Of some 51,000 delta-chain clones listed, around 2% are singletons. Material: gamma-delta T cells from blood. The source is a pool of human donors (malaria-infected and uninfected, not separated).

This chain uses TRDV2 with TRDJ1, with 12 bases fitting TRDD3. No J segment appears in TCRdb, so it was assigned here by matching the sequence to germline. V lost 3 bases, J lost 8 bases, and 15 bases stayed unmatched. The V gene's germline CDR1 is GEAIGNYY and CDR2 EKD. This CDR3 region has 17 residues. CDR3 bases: TGTGCCTGTGACGGGCTGGGGGATACGGGAAATGAGGTAAAACTCATCTTT. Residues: CACDGLGDTGNEVKLIF.

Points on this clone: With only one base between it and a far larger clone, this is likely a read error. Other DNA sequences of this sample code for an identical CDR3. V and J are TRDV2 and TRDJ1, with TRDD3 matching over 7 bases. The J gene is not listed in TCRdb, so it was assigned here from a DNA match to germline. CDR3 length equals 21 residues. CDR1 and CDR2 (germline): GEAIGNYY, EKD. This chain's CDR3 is CACDKLRGGNASTLYTDKLIF. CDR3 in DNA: TGTGCCTGTGACAAACTGCGTGGGGGAAACGCATCTACCCTGTACACTGATAAACTCATCTTT.

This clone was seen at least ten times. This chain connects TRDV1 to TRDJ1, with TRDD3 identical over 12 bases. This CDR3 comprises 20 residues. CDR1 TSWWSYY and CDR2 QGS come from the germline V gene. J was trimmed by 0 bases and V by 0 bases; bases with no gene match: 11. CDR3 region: CALGELAYWGIHSHTDKLIF. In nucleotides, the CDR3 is TGTGCTCTTGGGGAACTCGCCTACTGGGGGATACATAGCCACACCGATAAACTCATCTTT.

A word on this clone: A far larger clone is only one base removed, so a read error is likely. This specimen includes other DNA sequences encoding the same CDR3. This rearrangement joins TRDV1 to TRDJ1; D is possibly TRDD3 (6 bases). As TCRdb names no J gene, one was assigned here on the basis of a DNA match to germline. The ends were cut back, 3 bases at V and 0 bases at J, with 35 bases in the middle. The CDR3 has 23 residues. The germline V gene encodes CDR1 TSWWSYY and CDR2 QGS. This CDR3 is CALGDRGGFLFGGPTRYTDKLIF. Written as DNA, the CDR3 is TGTGCTCTTGGGGACCGAGGAGGGTTCCTCTTTGGGGGTCCCACCAGATACACCGATAAACTCATCTTT.